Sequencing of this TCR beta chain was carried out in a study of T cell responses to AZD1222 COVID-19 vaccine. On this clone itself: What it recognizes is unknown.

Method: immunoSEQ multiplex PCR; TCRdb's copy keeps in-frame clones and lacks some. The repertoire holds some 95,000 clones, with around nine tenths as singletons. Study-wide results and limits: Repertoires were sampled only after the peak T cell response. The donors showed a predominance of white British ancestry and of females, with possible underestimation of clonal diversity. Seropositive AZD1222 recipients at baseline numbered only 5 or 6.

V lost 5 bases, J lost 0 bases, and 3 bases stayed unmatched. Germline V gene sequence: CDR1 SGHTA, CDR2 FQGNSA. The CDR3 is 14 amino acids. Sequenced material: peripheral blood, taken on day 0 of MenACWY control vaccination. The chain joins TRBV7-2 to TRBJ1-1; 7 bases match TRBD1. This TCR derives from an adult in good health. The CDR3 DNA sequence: TGTGCCAGCAGCCCGGGACAGCTGAACACTGAAGCTTTCTTT. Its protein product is CASSPGQLNTEAFF.